This T cell receptor beta chain was sequenced in a study of CD8+ T cells in alopecia areata listed by TCRdb under 2018. At the level of the whole study: Skin from C3H/HeJ donors with spontaneous alopecia (about 6-12 months old) was grafted onto female C3H/HeJ recipients aged about 7-10 weeks. In both human patients and the C3H/HeJ mouse model, the study applied high-throughput TCRbeta sequencing to look at T cell clonal expansion in alopecia areata. In humans, TCRbeta sequencing was performed on scalp tissue and on sorted CD4+ and CD8+ peripheral blood T cells from healthy controls and from patients with patchy or totalis/universalis alopecia areata. Clonality in the scalp was compared among normal scalp (n=4), patchy alopecia areata scalp (n=8), and alopecia totalis/universalis scalp (n=8). RNA was obtained with the PAXgene miRNA kit for fixed scalp, the miRNeasy kit for PBMCs, and the RNeasy kit for mouse skin. immunoSEQ multiplex PCR using 35 Vbeta forward primers and 13 Jbeta reverse primers was used to amplify TCRbeta CDR3 regions.

What the work shows at the level of the full study, not this receptor alone: Scalp TCR repertoire analysis is complicated because resident alphabeta T cells in normal human skin are also sequenced, whereas mouse skin is dominated by gammadelta T cells. Shared TCR sequences between patients were less evident than in mice, which may be partly attributable to HLA diversity in the patient population. Compared with normal scalp, lesional scalp had higher clonality and more expanded CD8+ clones, particularly in alopecia totalis/universalis, a pattern that suggests antigenic drive.

From cysteine to phenylalanine, the CDR3 is 15 amino acids long. The DNA covers only part of the CDR3, 33 bases in frame from base 1. CDR1 NSHNY and CDR2 SYGAGN are derived from the germline V gene. V is cut back by 2 bases and J by 1 base, with 2 bases in the junction unmatched. This clone was counted only a few times. Its antigen is unknown. Because this receptor comes from a mouse, its gene names and germline sequences follow the mouse reference. Read coverage stops 4 residues before the CDR3 terminus; the germline J gene supplies the remainder. Library prep was done by the immunoSEQ multiplex PCR assay. To provide template for TCR sequencing, every sample had RNA extracted and reverse transcribed into cDNA. First-strand cDNA was synthesized with SuperScript III using a 2:1 mix of oligo-dT and random hexamers. A synthetic immune receptor repertoire was used to gauge amplification bias, and whatever bias remained was removed computationally. Sequencing of the libraries was done on Illumina HiSeq with 60 bp reads that cover the CDR3, reading from J toward V. The paper's processing steps were these. Raw reads were preprocessed to remove errors, and CDR3 was defined according to IMGT conventions as the region from the conserved cysteine to phenylalanine. To get clonality, Shannon entropy was normalized by log2 of the number of productive unique TCRs and the result was subtracted from 1. Whether scalp clones were CD4 or CD8 was inferred by matching scalp TCRbeta sequences against CD4 and CD8 repertoires sorted from blood. TCRdb re-hosts the immuneACCESS table, in-frame sequences only. Its copies lack some clones; in the studies checked, an unresolved V gene accounts for under half of them, and the cause for the rest is not known. V and J calls and clone size follow that table, whereas D and trimming were derived from the DNA. For this sample, 250,000 or so clones are listed, none of them singletons. Clones ranked in the top ten supply 1.2% of the sample.

Cells from mouse cutaneous lymph nodes were pooled, stained for CD4, CD8alpha, NKG2D, NKG2ACE and other markers, and then sorted on a BD Influx. This clonotype was sampled from a C3H/HeJ mouse with alopecia areata. This strain has the MHC haplotype H2-k. The rearranged chain carries TRBV13-1 and TRBJ2-2; TRBD2 fits 7 bases in the junction. The sample consisted of CD4+ T cells sorted from a lymph node. The DNA read from the CDR3 is TGTGCCAGCAGTGAGGCTGGGGGAAACACCGGG. The encoded protein is CASSEAGGNTG. The whole CDR3 is CASSEAGGNTGQLYF.